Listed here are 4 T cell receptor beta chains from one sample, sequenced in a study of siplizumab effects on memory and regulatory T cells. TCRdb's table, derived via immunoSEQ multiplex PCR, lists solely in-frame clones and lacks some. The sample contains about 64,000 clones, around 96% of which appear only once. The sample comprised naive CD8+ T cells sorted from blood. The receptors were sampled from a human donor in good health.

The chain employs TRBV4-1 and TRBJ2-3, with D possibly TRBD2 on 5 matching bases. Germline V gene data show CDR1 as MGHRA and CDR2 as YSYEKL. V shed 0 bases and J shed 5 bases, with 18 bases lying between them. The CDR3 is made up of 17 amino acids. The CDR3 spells CASSQDGAGLRGDTQYF. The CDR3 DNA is TGCGCCAGCAGCCAAGATGGAGCAGGTCTACGGGGAGATACGCAGTATTTT.

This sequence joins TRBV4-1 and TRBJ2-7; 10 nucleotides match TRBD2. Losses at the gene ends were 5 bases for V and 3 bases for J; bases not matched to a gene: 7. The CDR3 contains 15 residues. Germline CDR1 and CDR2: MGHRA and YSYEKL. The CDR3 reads CASSTIAGGFYEQYF. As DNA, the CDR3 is TGCGCCAGCAGCACTATAGCGGGGGGTTTCTACGAGCAGTACTTC.

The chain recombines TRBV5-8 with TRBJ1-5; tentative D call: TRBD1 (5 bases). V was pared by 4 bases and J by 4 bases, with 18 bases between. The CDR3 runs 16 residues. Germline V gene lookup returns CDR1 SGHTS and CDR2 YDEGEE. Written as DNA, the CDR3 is TGTGCCAGCAGCCTTCGATACGACAGCCGGAATCAGCCCCAGCATTTT. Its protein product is CASSLRYDSRNQPQHF.

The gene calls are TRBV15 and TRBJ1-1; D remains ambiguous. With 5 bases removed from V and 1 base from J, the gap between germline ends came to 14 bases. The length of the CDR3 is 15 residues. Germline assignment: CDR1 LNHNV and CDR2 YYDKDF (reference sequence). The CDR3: CATSGPRMGNTEAFF. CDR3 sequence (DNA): TGTGCCACCAGCGGCCCCCGAATGGGGAACACTGAAGCTTTCTTT.